This TCR beta chain was identified during a study of blood T cell repertoires in COVID-19 (dated by TCRdb to 2020 to 2021). General notes on the study: Samples from collaborators originated in the United States, Italy and Spain and spanned both the acute and convalescent phases of COVID-19. The material from the prospective study consisted of cDNA or gDNA derived from T cells, B-cell-depleted T cells, or PBMCs. Subjects who had been exposed to COVID-19, were actively infected with it, or had recovered from it provided the deeply sampled blood TCRbeta repertoires that made up the dataset. The repertoires were made available in a free public database intended to serve as a resource for research on the immune response to SARS-CoV-2. The samples were drawn from the first 160 participants of the ongoing ImmuneRACE study and from over a thousand subjects provided by 6 global collaborators. A de-identified subject ID, COVID-19 status, age in years and sex were almost always included in the sample metadata. HLA class I and class II types, where available, came from metadata supplied by the sample provider rather than from assay-based typing. General study outcomes and caveats: How much clinical and demographic metadata was included differed by source and by participant, and the metadata was provided uncurated.

Collaborating institutions collected whole blood in K2EDTA tubes following their own protocols. For TCRbeta analysis, collaborators shipped samples as frozen whole blood, isolated PBMCs, or DNA extracted from either of those sample types. TCRbeta CDR3 regions were amplified from genomic DNA using the immunoSEQ Assay, a bias-controlled multiplex PCR. In the authors' own workflow: Nucleated cell counts per sample were estimated from amplification of reference gene primers within the assay. Sequence reads were collapsed and filtered to measure the absolute abundance of every unique TCRbeta CDR3 rearrangement. For each sample, productive Simpson clonality was calculated by taking the square root of Simpson's diversity index across productive rearrangements. Drawn from immuneACCESS, this table holds only the in-frame rearrangements with V and J called that TCRdb kept. Clones are partly lost; checked studies trace under half to an unresolved V gene and leave the rest unexplained. V and J calls and clone size are as listed in that table; D and trimming were resolved from the DNA. For this sample the table gives 300,000 to 350,000 clones, of which around four fifths were detected only once. The leading ten clones occupy under 3% of the sample.

Comments on this clone: The specificity of this receptor is unknown. It has no much larger one-base neighbor in the sample; base qualities were not kept.

The material sequenced was peripheral blood. The sequence derives from a man aged 30-40 years with active or convalescent COVID-19.

CDR3 reads: CAWSVLRGIDTGELFF. DNA sequence: TGTGCCTGGAGTGTACTCAGGGGGATTGACACCGGGGAGCTGTTTTTT. The rearranged segments are TRBV30 and TRBJ2-2; TRBD1 matches 7 bases in the middle. Spanning cysteine to phenylalanine, the CDR3 consists of 16 amino acids. Only the CDR3 part of the read is kept: 48 bases, read in frame from the first base. CDR1 and CDR2 were assigned from the germline V gene (reference sequence) as GTSNPN and SVGIG. V is trimmed back by 0 bases and J by 3 bases, and the junction contains 7 bases that no gene match accounts for.